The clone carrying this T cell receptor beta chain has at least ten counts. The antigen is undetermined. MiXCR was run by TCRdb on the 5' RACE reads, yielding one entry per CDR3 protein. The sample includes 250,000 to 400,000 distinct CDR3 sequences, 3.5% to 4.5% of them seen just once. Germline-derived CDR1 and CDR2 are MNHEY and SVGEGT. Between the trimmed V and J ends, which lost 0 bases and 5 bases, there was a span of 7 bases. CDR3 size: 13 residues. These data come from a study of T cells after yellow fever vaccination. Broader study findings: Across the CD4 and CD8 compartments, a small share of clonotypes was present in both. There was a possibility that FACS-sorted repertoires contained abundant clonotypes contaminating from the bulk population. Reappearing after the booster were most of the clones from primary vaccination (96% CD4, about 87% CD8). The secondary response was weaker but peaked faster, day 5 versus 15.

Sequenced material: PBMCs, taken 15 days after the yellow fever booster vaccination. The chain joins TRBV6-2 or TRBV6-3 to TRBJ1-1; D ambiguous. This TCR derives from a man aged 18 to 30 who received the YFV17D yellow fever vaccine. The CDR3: CASSYSVATEAFF. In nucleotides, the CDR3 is TGTGCCAGCAGTTACTCCGTGGCTACTGAAGCTTTCTTT.